This is a list of T cell receptor beta chains from one sample in a study of blood T cell repertoires in COVID-19. The assay was immunoSEQ multiplex PCR, and TCRdb's table has in-frame clones only and misses some. The data show more than 110,000 clones, roughly 80% seen once. The material sequenced was peripheral blood. The receptors derive from a human donor in a cohort sampled during active COVID-19. The CDR3 runs from the conserved cysteine through the conserved F or W. D genes are given only for firm matches. For some rows the clone size is stated as once, few or many, or as a class when expanded; others skip it.

j_gene: TRBJ2-7; abundance: few; v_gene: TRBV7-2; d_gene: TRBD1; CDR3nt: TGTGCCAGCAGCTCGCGGACAGGGGGAACCTACGAGCAGTACTTC; CDR3aa: CASSSRTGGTYEQYF
j_gene: TRBJ1-2; abundance: .; v_gene: TRBV5-4; d_gene: .; CDR3nt: TGTGCCAGCAGTCTGGGGGGGGAGGACGGCTACACCTTC; CDR3aa: CASSLGGEDGYTF
j_gene: TRBJ1-2; abundance: .; v_gene: TRBV12-5; d_gene: .; CDR3nt: TGTGCTAGTGGTTTCAGTAACTATGGCTACACCTTC; CDR3aa: CASGFSNYGYTF
j_gene: TRBJ2-1; abundance: .; v_gene: TRBV18; d_gene: TRBD2; CDR3nt: TGTGCCAGCTCAAGGAGACTAGCCGGGTCCTACAATGAGCAGTTCTTC; CDR3aa: CASSRRLAGSYNEQFF
j_gene: TRBJ2-5; abundance: .; v_gene: TRBV5-6; d_gene: .; CDR3nt: TGTGCCAGCAGCTTGAGGGCCAGGCGGGACTTC; CDR3aa: CASSLRARRDF
j_gene: TRBJ2-5; abundance: once; v_gene: TRBV9; d_gene: .; CDR3nt: TGTGCCAGCAGCGTAGCAGGGGCAGGGCTGGAGACCCAGTACTTC; CDR3aa: CASSVAGAGLETQYF
j_gene: TRBJ2-1; abundance: once; v_gene: TRBV15; d_gene: TRBD2; CDR3nt: TGTGCCACCAGCAGAGAGCGGGGGGACAATGAGCAGTTCTTC; CDR3aa: CATSRERGDNEQFF
j_gene: TRBJ2-3; abundance: .; v_gene: TRBV30; d_gene: TRBD1; CDR3nt: TGTGCCTGGGGACAGGGGGCCGACACAGATACGCAGTATTTT; CDR3aa: CAWGQGADTDTQYF
j_gene: TRBJ2-7; abundance: .; v_gene: TRBV18; d_gene: .; CDR3nt: TGTGCCAGCTCACCGCGAACGGGGGACGAGCAGTACTTC; CDR3aa: CASSPRTGDEQYF
j_gene: TRBJ1-1; abundance: .; v_gene: TRBV20-1; d_gene: .; CDR3nt: TGCAGTGCTAGATTCGTTACTGAAGCTTTCTTT; CDR3aa: CSARFVTEAFF